The subject of this entry is one T cell receptor beta chain. The junction had 4 bases not matched to a gene; V was cut back by 5 bases and J by 7 bases. CDR1 SNHLY and CDR2 FYNNEI come from the germline V gene. The CDR3 is 12 amino acids. The sample is drawn from a study of blood T cell repertoires in COVID-19. At the level of the study: Material from acute and convalescent COVID-19 was sourced from the United States, Italy and Spain. In each case, the material was cDNA or gDNA derived from T cells, B-cell-depleted T cells, or PBMCs.

Repertoires were generated with immunoSEQ multiplex PCR, while TCRdb's copy carries only in-frame clones and drops some. The sample comprises 150,000 to 200,000 clones, 88% of which are singletons, and approximately 4.5% rests with the top ten. This TCR was sampled from a human donor in a cohort sampled during active COVID-19. The V gene is TRBV2, the J gene TRBJ1-2; TRBD1 matches at 7 bases. The sequencing input was peripheral blood. CDR3: CASSMTGTGYTF. DNA of the CDR3: TGTGCCAGCAGTATGACAGGGACTGGCTACACCTTC.